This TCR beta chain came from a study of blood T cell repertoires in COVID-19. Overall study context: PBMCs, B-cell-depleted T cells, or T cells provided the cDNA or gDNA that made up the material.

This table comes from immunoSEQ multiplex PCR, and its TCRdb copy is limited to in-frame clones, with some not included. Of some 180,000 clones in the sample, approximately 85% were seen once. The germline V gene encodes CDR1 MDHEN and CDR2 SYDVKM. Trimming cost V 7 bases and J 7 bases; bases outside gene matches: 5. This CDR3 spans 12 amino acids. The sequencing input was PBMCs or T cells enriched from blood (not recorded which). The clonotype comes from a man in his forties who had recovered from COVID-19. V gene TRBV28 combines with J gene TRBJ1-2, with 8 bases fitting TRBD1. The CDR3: CASTGGNGGYTF. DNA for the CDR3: TGTGCCAGCACAGGGGGCAACGGTGGCTACACCTTC.